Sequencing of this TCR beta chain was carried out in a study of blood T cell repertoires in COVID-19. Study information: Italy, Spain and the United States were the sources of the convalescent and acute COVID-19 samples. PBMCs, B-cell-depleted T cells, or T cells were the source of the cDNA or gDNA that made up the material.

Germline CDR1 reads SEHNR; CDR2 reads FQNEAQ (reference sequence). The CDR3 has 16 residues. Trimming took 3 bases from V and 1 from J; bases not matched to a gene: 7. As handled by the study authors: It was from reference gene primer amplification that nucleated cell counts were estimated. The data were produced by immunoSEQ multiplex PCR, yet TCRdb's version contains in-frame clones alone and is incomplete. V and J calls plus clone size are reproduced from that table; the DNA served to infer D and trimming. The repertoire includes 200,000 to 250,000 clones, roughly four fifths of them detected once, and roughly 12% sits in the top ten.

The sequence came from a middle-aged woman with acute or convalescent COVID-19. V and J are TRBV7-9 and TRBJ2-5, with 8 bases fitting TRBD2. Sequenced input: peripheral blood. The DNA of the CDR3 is TGTGCCAGCAGCTTCTCGGGTAGCGGGACCCAAGAGACCCAGTACTTC. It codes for CASSFSGSGTQETQYF.